The 14 T cell receptor beta chains given below trace back to one sample, sequenced in a study of vaccination effects on CD4 cells after COVID-19. These receptors are not linked to any known antigen. Antigen-specific CD4+ T cells were first expanded with viral peptide pools by the ViraFEST assay and only then sequenced. Researchers isolated CD4+ T cells once ten to eleven days of culture had elapsed. The participants, recipients of two vaccine doses, got either BNT162b2 or mRNA-1273. Profiling relied on immunoSEQ multiplex PCR, and the TCRdb table lists in-frame clones only, not all of them. The table includes some 22,000 clones, around four fifths detected once. This sample comprised CD4+ T cells from PBMCs cultured with HCoV-NL63 spike peptides, obtained after COVID-19 vaccination. Receptors were obtained from a human donor who received a COVID-19 vaccine.

The rearrangement links TRBV28 to TRBJ1-6; D is undetermined. CDR1 MDHEN and CDR2 SYDVKM come from the germline V gene. V gave up 3 bases and J gave up 6 bases, with 9 bases separating them. CDR3 length: 14 residues. The CDR3 nucleotides are TGTGCCAGCAGTTTTCCCCAGGCTAATTCACCCCTCCACTTT. Encoded protein: CASSFPQANSPLHF. The whole variable domain, remainder taken from reference TRBV28 and TRBJ1-6, is DVKVTQSSRYLVKRTGEKVFLECVQDMDHENMFWYRQDPGLGLRLIYFSYDVKMKEKGDIPEGYSVSREKKERFSLILESASTNQTSMYLCASSFPQANSPLHFGNGTRLTVT.

This clone was observed a single time. The chain joins TRBV4-1 to TRBJ1-5; D ambiguous. V shed 4 bases and J shed 4 bases, with 8 bases lying between them. CDR3 size: 13 residues. CDR1 and CDR2 from the germline V gene are MGHRA and YSYEKL. CDR3 region: CASSLSWNQPQHF. CDR3 nucleotides: TGCGCCAGCAGCCTCAGTTGGAATCAGCCCCAGCATTTT.

This clone has a count of ten or more. This chain joins TRBV24-1 and TRBJ2-3; 9 bases align to TRBD2. The J segment lost 3 bases and the V segment lost 6 bases, leaving 12 bases of the junction unmatched. The CDR3 has 17 amino acids. Germline CDR1 and CDR2: KGHDR and SFDVKD. The DNA for the CDR3 is TGTGCCACCAGTTCCCCTGGGGCTAGCGGGAAGACAGATACGCAGTATTTT. Its translation: CATSSPGASGKTDTQYF.

The gene calls are TRBV3-1 (or the pseudogene TRBV3-2) and TRBJ2-2; 9 nucleotides agree with TRBD1. Germline V gene sequence: CDR1 LGHDT, CDR2 YNNKEL (reference sequence). The CDR3 totals 17 residues. J lost 6 bases, V lost 4 bases, and 12 bases had no gene match. CDR3 region: CASSLRRWDRDPGELFF. The CDR3 nucleotides read TGTGCCAGCAGCCTCCGCCGATGGGACAGGGATCCCGGGGAGCTGTTTTTT.

This clone was observed a few times. The chain has TRBV6-2 or TRBV6-3 and TRBJ2-2; D not certain. CDR3 size: 15 residues. Trimming pared 5 bases from V and 3 bases from J, leaving 13 bases between. The V gene's germline CDR1 is MNHEY and CDR2 SVGEGT. CDR3 nucleotide sequence: TGTGCCAGCAGTACCTACCTTAGAGACACCGGGGAGCTGTTTTTT. Protein: CASSTYLRDTGELFF.

This chain joins TRBV21-1 and TRBJ2-7; the table gives TRBD2 as D, unverified against the DNA. TRBV21-1 is a recognized pseudogene. The CDR3 is 19 residues long. The CDR3 bases are TGTGCCAGCAGCAAAGCGCGGGCAGGAAAACCTAACGGACCCTACGAGCAGTACTTC. The encoded protein is CASSKARAGKPNGPYEQYF.

The rearrangement links TRBV6-5 to TRBJ2-3, with TRBD1 matching 8 bases. This CDR3 has 13 amino acids. Per the germline V gene, CDR1 is MNHEY and CDR2 is SVGAGI. The J segment lost 6 bases and the V segment lost 6 bases, leaving 5 bases of the junction unmatched. CDR3 region: CASRRQGLDTQYF. CDR3 DNA: TGTGCCAGCAGAAGACAGGGGTTGGATACGCAGTATTTT.

J is TRBJ1-5 and V is TRBV19; D call uncertain. The CDR3 loop spans 17 amino acids. The germline V gene encodes CDR1 LNHDA and CDR2 SQIVND (reference sequence). Trimming left V 1 base short and J 0 bases short, with 13 bases between. The CDR3 loop reads CASSIVVKEYSNQPQHF. CDR3 DNA: TGTGCCAGTAGTATAGTGGTTAAGGAGTATAGCAATCAGCCCCAGCATTTT.

V gene TRBV28 combines with J gene TRBJ1-6, with 8 bases identical to TRBD1. There are 15 residues in the CDR3. The junction had 11 bases not matched to a gene; V was cut back by 5 bases and J by 11 bases. Germline values: CDR1 MDHEN, CDR2 SYDVKM. Written as DNA, the CDR3 is TGTGCCAGCAGTCTATCCCTGGGACAGGTTACACCCCTCCACTTT. Its translation is CASSLSLGQVTPLHF.

Turning to this clone: Sequence at one end of the junction differs from germline and may be a read error. The V gene is TRBV30, the J gene TRBJ1-5, with a possible D match to TRBD1 (5 bases). Looked up from germline, CDR1 is GTSNPN and CDR2 is SVGIG (reference sequence). This CDR3 comprises 12 residues. The CDR3 coding sequence is TGTGCCCGAGACAGACCCAATGAGCCCCAGCATTTT. This codes for CARDRPNEPQHF.

The rearrangement uses TRBV24-1 and TRBJ2-7, with D possibly matching TRBD2 (5 bases). The V end was cut by 4 bases, the J end by 6 bases, with 15 bases between. There are 14 residues in the CDR3. Germline V gene data show CDR1 as KGHDR and CDR2 as SFDVKD. CDR3 sequence reads: CATSDPLGRGEQYF. Written as DNA, the CDR3 is TGTGCCACCAGTGACCCCTTGGGTCGGGGCGAGCAGTACTTC.

The chain couples TRBV28 to TRBJ2-6; weak D call: TRBD2 (6 bases). The V end was cut by 2 bases, the J end by 2 bases, with 16 bases between. The CDR3 covers 18 residues. Germline values: CDR1 MDHEN, CDR2 SYDVKM. CDR3 in amino acids: CASSLVLRGIPGANVLTF. The CDR3 bases are TGTGCCAGCAGTTTAGTTCTGCGCGGGATACCTGGGGCCAACGTCCTGACTTTC.

This clone has a single count. The CDR3 region is CASSTASGTGGVMGNQPQHF. In nucleotides, the CDR3 is TGTGCCAGCAGTACGGCGTCCGGGACAGGGGGCGTAATGGGCAATCAGCCCCAGCATTTT. The rearrangement joins TRBV6-2 or TRBV6-3 to TRBJ1-5; TRBD1 agrees at 12 bases. With 5 bases clipped from V and 2 bases from J, the junction kept 16 bases outside the gene matches. The CDR3 is 20 amino acids. In germline, CDR1 is MNHEY, CDR2 SVGEGT.

The gene calls are TRBV28 and TRBJ2-1; tentative D call: TRBD2 (5 bases). CDR1 MDHEN and CDR2 SYDVKM come from the germline V gene. The V end lost 6 bases, the J end lost 0 bases, and 18 bases lay between the germline ends. This CDR3 is 17 amino acids long. The CDR3 region has the DNA TGTGCCAGCAGATACCGTAGAAGTGGGAGCTCCTACAATGAGCAGTTCTTC. This translates into CASRYRRSGSSYNEQFF.